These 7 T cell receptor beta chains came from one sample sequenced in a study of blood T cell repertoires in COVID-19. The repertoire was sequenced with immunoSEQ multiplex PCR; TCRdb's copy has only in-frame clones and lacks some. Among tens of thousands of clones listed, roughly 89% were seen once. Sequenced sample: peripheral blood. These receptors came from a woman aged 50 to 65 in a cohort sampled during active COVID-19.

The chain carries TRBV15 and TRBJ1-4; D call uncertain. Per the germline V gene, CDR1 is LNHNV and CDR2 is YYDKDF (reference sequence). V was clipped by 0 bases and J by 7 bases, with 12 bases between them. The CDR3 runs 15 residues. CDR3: CATSRDKGEIEKLFF. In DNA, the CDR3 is TGTGCCACCAGCAGAGATAAGGGAGAAATTGAAAAACTGTTTTTT. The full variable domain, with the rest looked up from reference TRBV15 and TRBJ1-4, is DAMVIQNPRYQVTQFGKPVTLSCSQTLNHNVMYWYQQKSSQAPKLLFHYYDKDFNNEADTPDNFQSRRPNTSFCFLDIRSPGLGDTAMYLCATSRDKGEIEKLFFGSGTQLSVL.

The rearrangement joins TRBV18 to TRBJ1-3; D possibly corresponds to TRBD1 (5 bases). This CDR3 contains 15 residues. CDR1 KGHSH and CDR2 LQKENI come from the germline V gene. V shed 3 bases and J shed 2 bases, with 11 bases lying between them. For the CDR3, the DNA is TGTGCCAGCTCACCCGTCGGACAAGCTGGAAACACCATATATTTT. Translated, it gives CASSPVGQAGNTIYF.

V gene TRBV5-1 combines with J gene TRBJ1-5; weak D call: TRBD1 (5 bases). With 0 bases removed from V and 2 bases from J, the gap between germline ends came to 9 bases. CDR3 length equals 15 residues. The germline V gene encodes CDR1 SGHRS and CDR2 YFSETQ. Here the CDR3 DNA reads TGCGCCAGCAGCTTGGATGTAGGGGGCAATCAGCCCCAGCATTTT. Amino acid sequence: CASSLDVGGNQPQHF.

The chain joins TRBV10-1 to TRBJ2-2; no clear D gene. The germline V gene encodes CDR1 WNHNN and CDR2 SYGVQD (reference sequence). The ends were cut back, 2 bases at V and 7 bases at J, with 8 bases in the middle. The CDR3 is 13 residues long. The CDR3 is CASSEGQFGELFF. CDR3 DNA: TGCGCCAGCAGTGAGGGGCAGTTCGGGGAGCTGTTTTTT.

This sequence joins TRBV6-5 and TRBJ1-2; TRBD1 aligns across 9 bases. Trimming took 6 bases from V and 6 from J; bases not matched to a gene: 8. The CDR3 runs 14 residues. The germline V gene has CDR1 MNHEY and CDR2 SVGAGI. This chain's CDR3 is CASSPGTGIHGYTF. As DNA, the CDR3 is TGTGCCAGCAGCCCCGGGACAGGGATCCATGGCTACACCTTC.

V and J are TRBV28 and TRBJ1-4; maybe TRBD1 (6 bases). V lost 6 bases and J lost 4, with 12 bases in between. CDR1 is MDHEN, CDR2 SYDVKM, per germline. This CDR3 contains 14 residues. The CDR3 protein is CASRLRDNNEKLFF. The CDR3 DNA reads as TGTGCCAGCAGACTCCGGGACAATAATGAAAAACTGTTTTTT.

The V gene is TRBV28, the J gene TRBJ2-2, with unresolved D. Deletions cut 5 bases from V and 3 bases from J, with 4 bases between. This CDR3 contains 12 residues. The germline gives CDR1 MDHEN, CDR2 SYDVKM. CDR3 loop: CASSDYTGELFF. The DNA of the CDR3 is TGTGCCAGCAGTGACTACACCGGGGAGCTGTTTTTT. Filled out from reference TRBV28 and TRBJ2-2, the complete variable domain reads DVKVTQSSRYLVKRTGEKVFLECVQDMDHENMFWYRQDPGLGLRLIYFSYDVKMKEKGDIPEGYSVSREKKERFSLILESASTNQTSMYLCASSDYTGELFFGEGSRLTVL.